Listed here are 6 T cell receptor beta chains from one sample, sequenced in a study of CD8 T cells in ankylosing spondylitis. Study conclusions and caveats: The study identified a TCR beta motif of several highly homologous variants that appeared characteristic of ankylosing spondylitis blood.

In TCRdb, the 5' RACE reads were re-called with MiXCR into one record per CDR3 protein. The table records more than 500,000 distinct CDR3 sequences, approximately 5.3% of them present only once. Their target antigens are unknown. The sample was blood, either unsorted or a sorted T cell fraction (not recorded which). The receptors were gathered from a male donor with ankylosing spondylitis.

The rearrangement joins TRBV7-9 to TRBJ2-2, with D possibly TRBD2 on 6 matching bases. In germline, CDR1 is SEHNR, CDR2 FQNEAQ (reference sequence). V lost 10 bases and J 6 bases, leaving 18 bases between the germline ends. This CDR3 comprises 14 residues. DNA for the CDR3: TGTGCCATCGGCCTAGCGCGGGTCTCCGGGGAGCTGTTTTTT. Residues: CAIGLARVSGELFF.

This clonotype was seen at least ten times. This chain links TRBV7-2 with TRBJ2-1; 10 bases are shared with TRBD2. The V and J ends lost 5 bases and 3 bases, in that order; junction bases with no gene match: 4. The CDR3 is made up of 15 amino acids. Germline CDR1 reads SGHTA; CDR2 reads FQGNSA. CDR3 loop: CASSPPSGGYNEQFF. CDR3 sequence (DNA): TGTGCCAGCAGCCCCCCTAGCGGGGGCTACAATGAGCAGTTCTTC.

This chain links TRBV29-1 with TRBJ1-5, with D perhaps matching TRBD1 (5 bases). Germline V gene lookup returns CDR1 SQVTM and CDR2 ANQGSEA. The V and J ends lost 4 bases and 7 bases respectively, with 17 bases between them. This CDR3 spans 14 amino acids. The CDR3 reads CSVGGNRNEQPQHF. The CDR3 DNA is TGCAGCGTTGGGGGGAACCGGAATGAACAGCCCCAGCATTTT.

This clonotype has ten or more counts. The chain recombines TRBV5-1 with TRBJ1-5; tentatively, D is TRBD1 (6 bases). V lost 4 bases and J lost 4, with 12 bases in between. The CDR3 has 14 residues. The germline V gene encodes CDR1 SGHRS and CDR2 YFSETQ. CDR3 amino acids: CASSLGQFNQPQHF. Here the CDR3 DNA reads TGCGCCAGCAGCCTCGGACAGTTTAATCAGCCCCAGCATTTT.

This clonotype appeared many times. The chain uses TRBV11-1 and TRBJ2-3; 12 bases are a match to TRBD2. Germline lookup yields CDR1 SGHAT and CDR2 FQDESV (reference sequence). The CDR3 spans 18 residues. The trim removed 6 bases at V and 1 base at J, leaving 11 bases unmatched. Here the CDR3 DNA reads TGTGCCAGCAGGGTTGGGACTAGCGGGCGACAACGCACAGATACGCAGTATTTT. Amino acid sequence: CASRVGTSGRQRTDTQYF.

The V gene is TRBV20-1, the J gene TRBJ1-5, with 11 bases lining up with TRBD1. Trimming at V came to 3 bases and at J to 6 bases, leaving 10 bases not matched to a gene. CDR1 and CDR2 (germline): DFQATT, SNEGSKA (reference sequence). The CDR3 consists of 16 residues. For the CDR3, the DNA is TGCAGTGCTAGGCCCTCGGGGACAGGGGGAGGTCAGCCCCAGCATTTT. It yields the protein CSARPSGTGGGQPQHF.